These 30 T cell receptor beta chains came from one sample sequenced in a study of cytomegalovirus exposure and HLA in healthy donors. PCR employed 60 Vbeta and 13 Jbeta primers. Some clones are missing from TCRdb's copy, which holds only in-frame ones; the method was immunoSEQ multiplex PCR. The sample has about 67,000 clones; 68% are singletons. The specimen sequenced was PBMCs. These TCRs come from a woman in her twenties or thirties in good health and CMV-seronegative.

This clone was counted a few times. The chain combines TRBV5-1 with TRBJ2-7, with 7 bases fitting TRBD1. After removal of 1 base from V and 2 bases from J, the junction contained 9 bases not matched to a gene. CDR3 size: 16 residues. From germline, CDR1 is SGHRS and CDR2 YFSETQ. This CDR3 is CASSLISGTATYEQYF. DNA for the CDR3: TGCGCCAGCAGCTTGATATCCGGGACAGCCACCTACGAGCAGTACTTC.

As to this clone: A much larger clonotype is one base distant, so this may be a read error. The V and J genes are TRBV4-1 and TRBJ1-1, with D uncertain. With 3 bases removed from V and 3 bases from J, the gap between germline ends came to 11 bases. In germline, CDR1 is MGHRA, CDR2 YSYEKL. This CDR3 has 14 residues. CDR3 sequence: CASSQSQMDTEAFF. CDR3 nucleotide sequence: TGCGCCAGCAGCCAGAGTCAAATGGACACTGAAGCTTTCTTT.

The gene calls are TRBV27 and TRBJ2-7; possible D gene TRBD1, 5 bases. There are 13 residues in the CDR3. Germline V gene sequence: CDR1 MNHEY, CDR2 SMNVEV (reference sequence). The V end lost 6 bases, the J end lost 7 bases, and 16 bases lay between the germline ends. The CDR3 bases are TGTGCCAGCAGGATACAGGTTTTGGGAGAGCAGTACTTC. Translating gives CASRIQVLGEQYF.

The gene calls are TRBV28 and TRBJ1-5; D call uncertain. This CDR3 comprises 12 residues. Germline V gene data show CDR1 as MDHEN and CDR2 as SYDVKM. Trimming left V 5 bases short and J 5 bases short, with 7 bases between. The DNA of the CDR3 is TGTGCCAGCAGTCTATCATATCAGCCCCAGCATTTT. This sequence encodes CASSLSYQPQHF.

The V call is TRBV30, the J call TRBJ1-2; 8 bases are a match to TRBD1. V lost 3 bases to trimming and J lost 9 bases; unmatched junction nucleotides: 12. Germline V lookup: CDR1 GTSNPN, CDR2 SVGIG (reference sequence). The CDR3 is 14 residues long. The CDR3 DNA sequence: TGTGCCTGGAGCCGGGACAGGAGAGCCGCTAGCTACACCTTC. Translating gives CAWSRDRRAASYTF.

The gene calls are TRBV7-2 and TRBJ2-5; D is uncertain. CDR3 size: 14 residues. Germline V CDR1 and CDR2: SGHTA, FQGNSA. V lost 1 base and J 5 bases, leaving 11 bases between the germline ends. The CDR3 nucleotides read TGTGCCAGCAGCTTAGACCAGGCTCGGGAGACCCAGTACTTC. Translation: CASSLDQARETQYF.

J is TRBJ1-1 and V is TRBV30, with D possibly TRBD1 on 5 matching bases. V was trimmed by 2 bases and J by 3 bases, leaving 10 bases between them. Germline V CDR1 and CDR2: GTSNPN, SVGIG (reference sequence). CDR3 length: 13 residues. CDR3 nucleotides: TGTGCCTGGAGTTTGGACATAGACACTGAAGCTTTCTTT. Translated, it gives CAWSLDIDTEAFF. The variable domain in full, with the rest retrieved from reference TRBV30 and TRBJ1-1, is SQTIHQWPATLVQPVGSPLSLECTVEGTSNPNLYWYRQAAGRGLQLLFYSVGIGQISSEVPQNLSASRPQDRQFILSSKKLLLSDSGFYLCAWSLDIDTEAFFGQGTRLTVV.

The chain employs TRBV5-1 and TRBJ2-1, with 9 bases that match TRBD1. With V trimmed by 0 bases and J by 8 bases, 15 bases remained unmatched. This CDR3 comprises 18 residues. Germline V gene data show CDR1 as SGHRS and CDR2 as YFSETQ. The CDR3 DNA reads as TGCGCCAGCAGCTTGGAACCGCGGACAGGGGCGAAGACAGATGAGCAGTTCTTC. Translating it yields CASSLEPRTGAKTDEQFF.

The rearrangement joins TRBV27 to TRBJ2-5; 9 positions agree with TRBD2. CDR3 length equals 15 residues. Germline V gene lookup returns CDR1 MNHEY and CDR2 SMNVEV (reference sequence). Trimming took 4 bases from V and 5 from J; bases not matched to a gene: 8. Here the CDR3 reads CASSSLRGGFETQYF. DNA of the CDR3: TGTGCCAGCAGTTCCTTGCGGGGGGGTTTTGAGACCCAGTACTTC.

The chain uses TRBV10-3 and TRBJ1-2; D unclear. CDR3 size: 14 residues. V was trimmed by 0 bases and J by 3 bases, leaving 8 bases between them. Germline loops: CDR1 ENHRY, CDR2 SYGVKD. In DNA form, the CDR3 reads TGTGCCATCAGTGAGTCGGGCAGGTACTATGGCTACACCTTC. It encodes CAISESGRYYGYTF.

CDR3 nucleotides: TGTGCCAGCAGCAGACAGGGGCACACTGAAGCTTTCTTT. Translating gives CASSRQGHTEAFF. The chain joins TRBV7-9 to TRBJ1-1; 8 nucleotides match TRBD1. V was pared by 5 bases and J by 3 bases, with 2 bases of the junction left unmatched. The CDR3 spans 13 residues. Germline CDR1 reads SEHNR; CDR2 reads FQNEAQ (reference sequence).

The chain recombines TRBV28 with TRBJ1-4; no firm D call. The V gene's germline CDR1 is MDHEN and CDR2 SYDVKM. The CDR3 runs 15 residues. Trimming stripped 6 bases from V and 8 bases from J, with 19 bases between. The DNA for the CDR3 is TGTGCCAGCAGCAGCAGTGACACCCTTAGAGAAAAACTGTTTTTT. This encodes CASSSSDTLREKLFF.

The CDR3 protein is CASSLGSGAQPQHF. In DNA, the CDR3 is TGTGCCAGCAGTTTGGGATCAGGGGCTCAGCCCCAGCATTTT. The genes are TRBV28 and TRBJ1-5, with TRBD1 as a possible D gene (6 bases). Germline CDR1 reads MDHEN; CDR2 reads SYDVKM. Trimming stripped 3 bases from V and 6 bases from J, with 12 bases between. The CDR3 extends over 14 amino acids.

The chain combines TRBV5-1 with TRBJ1-2, with TRBD1 matching over 10 bases. This CDR3 is built from 15 residues. V lost 3 bases and J lost 8; bases outside the gene matches: 10. CDR1 SGHRS and CDR2 YFSETQ come from the germline V gene. Here the CDR3 DNA reads TGCGCCAGCAGCTCGTCCGGGACAGGGGTGAGGGGCTACACCTTC. Amino acid sequence: CASSSSGTGVRGYTF.

J is TRBJ2-3 and V is TRBV7-8, with TRBD1 matching over 9 bases. This CDR3 region has 13 residues. Looked up from germline, CDR1 is SGHVS and CDR2 is FQNEAQ. Losses at the gene ends were 5 bases for V and 5 bases for J; bases not matched to a gene: 2. The CDR3 loop is CASSPGQGDTQYF. The CDR3 DNA reads as TGTGCCAGCAGCCCGGGACAGGGAGATACGCAGTATTTT.

The chain uses TRBV4-1 and TRBJ2-2; D gene ambiguous. CDR3 length: 16 amino acids. Deletions cut 1 base from V and 0 bases from J, with 9 bases between. The V gene's germline CDR1 is MGHRA and CDR2 YSYEKL. The CDR3 protein is CASSQGQLTNTGELFF. The CDR3 DNA follows: TGCGCCAGCAGCCAAGGACAACTCACGAACACCGGGGAGCTGTTTTTT.

The CDR3 DNA follows: TGTGCCAGCAGTTACAGTGGGACAGCCTACGAGCAGTACTTC. It translates to CASSYSGTAYEQYF. J is TRBJ2-7 and V is TRBV6-6, with 7 bases matching TRBD1. This CDR3 is 14 amino acids long. Per germline, CDR1 MNHNY and CDR2 SVGAGI (reference sequence). Germline trimming cut 2 bases from V and 2 bases from J; bases unmatched to any gene: 3.

J is TRBJ1-2 and V is TRBV2, with D maybe TRBD1 (5 bases). The CDR3 sequence is 14 residues long. The germline V gene encodes CDR1 SNHLY and CDR2 FYNNEI. Trimming pared 9 bases from V and 6 bases from J, leaving 20 bases between. CDR3 nucleotides: TGTGCCAGTGATGCTAGTAGGGGCGCGGATGGCTACACCTTC. This codes for CASDASRGADGYTF.

This clone was recorded once. The rearrangement uses TRBV29-1 and TRBJ2-7; weak D call: TRBD1 (5 bases). V was pared by 5 bases and J by 2 bases, with 16 bases between. This CDR3 comprises 14 residues. CDR1 and CDR2 from the germline V gene are SQVTM and ANQGSEA. The CDR3 sequence: CSVRFPGRPYEQYF. The CDR3 DNA follows: TGCAGCGTTAGGTTCCCAGGGCGCCCCTACGAGCAGTACTTC.

This clone was seen just once. The rearrangement links TRBV11-2 to TRBJ1-1; 7 bases line up with TRBD1. The CDR3 is 15 residues long. The germline V gene encodes CDR1 SGHAT and CDR2 FQNNGV. The J segment lost 3 bases and the V segment lost 1 base, leaving 5 bases of the junction unmatched. The CDR3 loop reads CASSLVTGRYTEAFF. In DNA form, the CDR3 reads TGTGCCAGCAGCTTAGTGACAGGGCGATACACTGAAGCTTTCTTT.

Only one count was recorded for this clone. The chain links TRBV5-1 to TRBJ2-7; TRBD1 is a possible D gene (5 bases). V was cut by 7 bases and J by 4 bases, with 18 bases left in between. CDR3 length equals 14 residues. Germline-derived CDR1 and CDR2 are SGHRS and YFSETQ. The CDR3 nucleotides read TGCGCCAGCGCTTTCAGAAGGGGCGTGTACGAGCAGTACTTC. This sequence encodes CASAFRRGVYEQYF.

V is TRBV27 and J is TRBJ1-1; D is uncertain. The V end was cut by 6 bases, the J end by 2 bases, with 13 bases between. This CDR3 is 14 amino acids long. CDR1 is MNHEY, CDR2 SMNVEV, per germline (reference sequence). The chain's CDR3 is CASSPGTANTEAFF. CDR3 nucleotides: TGTGCCAGCAGCCCCGGTACTGCCAACACTGAAGCTTTCTTT.

The chain combines TRBV19 with TRBJ2-7; tentative D call: TRBD2 (8 bases). V was trimmed by 6 bases and J by 1 base, leaving 19 bases between them. Germline-derived CDR1 and CDR2 are LNHDA and SQIVND (reference sequence). This CDR3 spans 16 amino acids. CDR3 coding DNA: TGTGCCAGTAGCAGTATTCGGGGGGGACAGTCCTACGAGCAGTACTTC. Protein sequence: CASSSIRGGQSYEQYF.

The V call is TRBV4-3, the J call TRBJ1-5; D is possibly TRBD1 (5 bases). The CDR3 runs 15 residues. V was trimmed by 4 bases and J by 4 bases, leaving 14 bases between them. The germline V gene has CDR1 LGHNA and CDR2 YSLEER. The CDR3 sequence: CASSRGDRLNQPQHF. The CDR3 nucleotides read TGCGCCAGCAGCCGCGGGGACCGCTTAAATCAGCCCCAGCATTTT.

The chain combines TRBV28 with TRBJ2-5; 10 nucleotides agree with TRBD1. Per the germline V gene, CDR1 is MDHEN and CDR2 is SYDVKM. Losses at the gene ends were 6 bases for V and 11 bases for J; bases not matched to a gene: 12. The CDR3 sequence is 14 residues long. This CDR3 is CASRIDRGPGEQYF. CDR3 DNA: TGTGCCAGCAGGATCGACAGGGGGCCGGGGGAGCAGTACTTC.

The CDR3 sequence is CASSPSLRQTQYF. CDR3 DNA sequence: TGTGCCAGCAGCCCGTCATTGCGCCAGACCCAGTACTTC. The chain carries TRBV7-3 and TRBJ2-5; D gene uncertain. Germline V gene sequence: CDR1 SGHTA, CDR2 FQGTGA. The CDR3 is made up of 13 amino acids. V gave up 5 bases and J gave up 6 bases, with 13 bases separating them.

V gene TRBV10-3 combines with J gene TRBJ2-2; D is perhaps TRBD2 (8 bases). The CDR3 runs 16 residues. Trimming took 7 bases from V and 3 from J, leaving 18 bases between them. CDR1 is ENHRY and CDR2 is SYGVKD in the germline V gene. CDR3 sequence (DNA): TGTGCCATCACCCCGGGGGGGACAGTAGACACCGGGGAGCTGTTTTTT. Protein product: CAITPGGTVDTGELFF.

This clone has a handful of counts. This chain uses TRBV11-2 with TRBJ2-1; maybe TRBD1 (5 bases). Germline V CDR1 and CDR2: SGHAT, FQNNGV. The CDR3 spans 12 residues. The V end lost 7 bases, the J end lost 8 bases, and 12 bases lay between the germline ends. The CDR3 spells CASTRGGDEQFF. The DNA of the CDR3 is TGTGCCAGCACAAGGGGTGGGGATGAGCAGTTCTTC.

The chain joins TRBV6-4 to TRBJ2-1; tentatively, D is TRBD2 (7 bases). The CDR3 contains 16 residues. Trimming took off 3 bases at V and 4 bases at J, with 16 bases between the two ends. CDR1 is MRHNA, CDR2 SNTAGT, per germline. CDR3 sequence: CASSERGARAYNEQFF. In DNA, the CDR3 is TGTGCCAGCAGTGAACGGGGGGCCCGGGCATACAATGAGCAGTTCTTC.

Points on this clone: Germline and junction disagree at one end, which may indicate a read error. This chain joins TRBV6-1 and TRBJ1-6, with a weak D call TRBD1 (5 bases). The germline V gene has CDR1 MNHNS and CDR2 SASEGT. This CDR3 is 14 amino acids long. DNA for the CDR3: TGTACCAGCTATGCTGCAGGGCGCGGATCACCCCTCCACTTT. Translation gives CTSYAAGRGSPLHF.